The rows below give T cell receptor beta chains drawn from one sample of a study of T cells in narcolepsy. The data were produced by immunoSEQ multiplex PCR, yet TCRdb's version contains in-frame clones alone and is incomplete. The table includes 25,000 to 35,000 clones, 75% to 90% detected once. The sequenced sample was CD45RA- memory CD4+ T cells from PBMCs. Receptor source: a human donor with narcolepsy. The CDR3 runs from the conserved cysteine through the conserved F or W. D genes are given only for firm matches. The size field is filled for only some rows; it gives once, few, many or a size class.

abundance | j_gene | d_gene | v_gene | CDR3nt | CDR3aa
- | TRBJ1-2 | - | TRBV18 | TGTGCCAGCTCACTATCGGGTAATGGCTACACCTTC | CASSLSGNGYTF
- | TRBJ1-2 | - | TRBV7-2 | TGTGCCAGCAGCTTAGCGAATACAGGGAATGGTGGCTACACCTTC | CASSLANTGNGGYTF
- | TRBJ2-5 | - | TRBV5-1 | TGCGCCAGCAGCGCCACAGGGACGGAGACCCAGTACTTC | CASSATGTETQYF
once | TRBJ1-2 | TRBD1 | TRBV6-1 | TGTGCCAGCAGTGAAGGCGGGACAGGAATGGCCTTC | CASSEGGTGMAF
- | TRBJ2-1 | TRBD2 | TRBV29-1 | TGCAGCGTGAGACTAGCGGGAGGGCCGAGCTCCTACAATGAGCAGTTCTTC | CSVRLAGGPSSYNEQFF
- | TRBJ2-1 | TRBD2 | TRBV9 | TGTGCCAGCAGCCTACGACTAGCGGGGGGACCTTACAATGAGCAGTTCTTC | CASSLRLAGGPYNEQFF
- | TRBJ1-1 | - | TRBV6-5 | TGTGCCAGCAGTTACTCGAGGGGGAACACTGAAGCTTTCTTT | CASSYSRGNTEAFF
- | TRBJ1-5 | TRBD1 | TRBV7-2 | TGTGCCAGCAGCTCCAGAGGGACAGGGAATCAGCCCCAGCATTTT | CASSSRGTGNQPQHF
- | TRBJ1-1 | - | TRBV9 | TGTGCCAGCTCCGAGGGACCTCTCCACACTGAAGCTTTCTTT | CASSEGPLHTEAFF
- | TRBJ2-1 | TRBD2 | TRBV6-1 | TGTGCCACCCACGAGCGGGGCCGGGTCAATGAGCAGTTCTTC | CATHERGRVNEQFF
- | TRBJ1-2 | - | TRBV6-1 | TGTGCCAGCAAGTTTTCCTACACCTTC | CASKFSYTF